This T cell receptor beta chain was identified during a study of shared clonotypes between healthy human individuals. Whole-study findings and limits: Clonotype sharing across a few donors was observed for around 4.8% of naive CD4 clonotypes.

Method: immunoSEQ multiplex PCR; TCRdb's copy keeps in-frame clones and lacks some. Of roughly 2.2 million clones in the sample, 85% to 95% were seen once. Regarding this clone: Its antigen is not identified.

The CDR3 contains 15 residues. J gave up 6 bases and V 6 bases, and 14 bases lay outside the gene matches. The germline V gene encodes CDR1 SEHNR and CDR2 FQNEAQ (reference sequence). The chain has TRBV7-9 and TRBJ2-7; 7 bases are a match to TRBD1. This TCR came from a man younger than 30 in good health. Some clones in this sample may be carry-over from other donors' samples. The specimen was naive CD4+ T cells from PBMCs. Subset described: CD45RA+ positively selected. CDR3 amino acids: CASSWSRQGSTEQYF. The DNA of the CDR3 is TGTGCCAGCAGTTGGTCCCGACAGGGTTCAACCGAGCAGTACTTC. Drawing the rest from reference TRBV7-9 and TRBJ2-7, the complete variable domain is DTGVSQNPRHKITKRGQNVTFRCDPISEHNRLYWYRQTLGQGPEFLTYFQNEAQLEKSRLLSDRFSAERPKGSFSTLEIQRTEQGDSAMYLCASSWSRQGSTEQYFGPGTRLTVT.